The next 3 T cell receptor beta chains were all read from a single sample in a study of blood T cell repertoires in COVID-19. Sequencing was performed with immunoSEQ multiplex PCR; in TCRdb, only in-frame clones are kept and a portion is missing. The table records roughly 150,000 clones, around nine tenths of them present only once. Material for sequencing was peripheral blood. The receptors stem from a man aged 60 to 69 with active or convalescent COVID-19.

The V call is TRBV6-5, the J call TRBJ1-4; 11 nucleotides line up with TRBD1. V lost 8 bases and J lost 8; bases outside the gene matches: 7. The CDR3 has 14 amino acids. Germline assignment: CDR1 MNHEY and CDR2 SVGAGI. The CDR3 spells CASEWGTGGEKLFF. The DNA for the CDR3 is TGTGCCAGCGAGTGGGGGACAGGGGGAGAAAAACTGTTTTTT.

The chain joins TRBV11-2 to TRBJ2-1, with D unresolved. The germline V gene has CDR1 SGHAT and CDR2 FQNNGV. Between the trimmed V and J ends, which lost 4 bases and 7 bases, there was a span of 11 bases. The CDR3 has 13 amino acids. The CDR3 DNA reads TGTGCCAGCAGCTCTAATCATGAGAATGAGCAGTTCTTC. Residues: CASSSNHENEQFF. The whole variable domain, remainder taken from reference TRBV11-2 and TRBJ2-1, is EAGVAQSPRYKIIEKRQSVAFWCNPISGHATLYWYQQILGQGPKLLIQFQNNGVVDDSQLPKDRFSAERLKGVDSTLKIQPAKLEDSAVYLCASSSNHENEQFFGPGTRLTVL.

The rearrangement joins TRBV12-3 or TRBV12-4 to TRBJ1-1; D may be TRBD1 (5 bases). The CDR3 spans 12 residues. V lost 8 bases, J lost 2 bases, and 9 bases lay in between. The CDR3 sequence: CASYRSNTEAFF. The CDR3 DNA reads TGTGCCAGCTACAGGAGCAACACTGAAGCTTTCTTT.